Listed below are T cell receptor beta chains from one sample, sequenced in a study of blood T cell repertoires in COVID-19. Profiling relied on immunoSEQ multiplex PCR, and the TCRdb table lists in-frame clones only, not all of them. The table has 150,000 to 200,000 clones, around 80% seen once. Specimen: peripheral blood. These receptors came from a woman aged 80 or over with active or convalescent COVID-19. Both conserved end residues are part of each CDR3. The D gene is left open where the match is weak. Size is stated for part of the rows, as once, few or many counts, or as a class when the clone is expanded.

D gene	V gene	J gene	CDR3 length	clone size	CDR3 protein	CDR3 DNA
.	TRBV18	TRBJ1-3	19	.	CASSGGGPGWALSGNTIYF	TGTGCCAGCTCTGGGGGGGGCCCCGGATGGGCGCTCTCTGGAAACACCATATATTTT
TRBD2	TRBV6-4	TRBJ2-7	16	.	CASRSRTSGASYEQYF	TGTGCCAGCAGGTCTCGGACTAGCGGGGCCTCCTACGAGCAGTACTTC
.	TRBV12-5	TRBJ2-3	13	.	CASHRWGTDTQYF	TGTGCTAGCCACAGGTGGGGCACAGATACGCAGTATTTT
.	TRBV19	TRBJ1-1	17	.	CASITLGTPSENTEAFF	TGTGCCAGTATCACCCTCGGGACACCTAGTGAAAACACTGAAGCTTTCTTT
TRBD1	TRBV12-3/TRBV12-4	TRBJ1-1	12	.	CASRAGTAEAFF	TGTGCCAGCAGAGCTGGGACAGCTGAAGCTTTCTTT
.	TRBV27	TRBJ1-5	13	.	CASSQGRAQPQHF	TGTGCCAGCAGCCAGGGGAGGGCCCAGCCCCAGCATTTT
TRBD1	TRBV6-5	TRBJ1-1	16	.	CASSSGTGSLYTEAFF	TGTGCCAGCAGTTCCGGGACAGGGTCCTTGTACACTGAAGCTTTCTTT
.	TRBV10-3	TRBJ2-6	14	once	CAIRSGVGANVLTF	TGTGCCATCAGATCAGGGGTCGGGGCCAACGTCCTGACTTTC
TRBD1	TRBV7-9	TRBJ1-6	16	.	CASSPTGQGASSPLHF	TGTGCCAGCAGCCCTACGGGACAGGGGGCGAGTTCACCCCTCCACTTT
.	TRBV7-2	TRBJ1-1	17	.	CASSSPFGGASRTEAFF	TGTGCCAGCAGCTCCCCTTTTGGGGGGGCGAGTCGCACTGAAGCTTTCTTT
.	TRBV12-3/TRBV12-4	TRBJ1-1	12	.	CASSSRGGQAFF	TGTGCCAGCAGTTCACGCGGGGGGCAAGCTTTCTTT
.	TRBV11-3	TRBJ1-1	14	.	CASSPSGGRTEAFF	TGTGCCAGCAGCCCCTCGGGGGGGAGGACTGAAGCTTTCTTT
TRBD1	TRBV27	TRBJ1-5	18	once	CASSSSPVDRDGNQPQHF	TGTGCCAGCAGTTCCTCACCCGTCGACAGGGATGGTAATCAGCCCCAGCATTTT
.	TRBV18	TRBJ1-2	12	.	CASSPGTWGYTF	TGTGCCAGCTCACCAGGGACATGGGGCTACACCTTC
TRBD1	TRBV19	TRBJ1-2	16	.	CASSIGSTGGSYGYTF	TGTGCCAGTAGTATAGGGTCGACAGGGGGGTCCTATGGCTACACCTTC
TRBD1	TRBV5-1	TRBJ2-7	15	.	CASSLGTGGVNEQYF	TGCGCCAGCAGCTTGGGGACAGGGGGCGTAAACGAGCAGTACTTC
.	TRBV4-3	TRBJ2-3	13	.	CASSQEGGDTQYF	TGCGCCAGCAGCCAAGAAGGAGGGGATACGCAGTATTTT
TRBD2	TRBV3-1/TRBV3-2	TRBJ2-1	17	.	CASSQESLLAGVGEQFF	TGTGCCAGCAGCCAAGAATCATTACTAGCGGGGGTAGGGGAGCAGTTCTTC
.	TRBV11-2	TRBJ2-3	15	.	CASSFSTSRTDTQYF	TGTGCCAGCAGCTTCTCTACTAGCCGCACAGATACGCAGTATTTT
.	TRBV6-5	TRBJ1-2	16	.	CASSYVTARVSYGYTF	TGTGCCAGCAGTTACGTGACAGCCCGAGTTTCCTATGGCTACACCTTC
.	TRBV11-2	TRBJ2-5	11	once	CASRGLETQYF	TGTGCCAGCAGGGGGCTGGAGACCCAGTACTTC
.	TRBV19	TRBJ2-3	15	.	CASSIGGGSQDTQYF	TGTGCCAGTAGTATAGGGGGGGGCAGCCAAGATACGCAGTATTTT
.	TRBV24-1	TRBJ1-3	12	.	CATGALRNTIYF	TGTGCCACCGGGGCCTTGAGAAACACCATATATTTT
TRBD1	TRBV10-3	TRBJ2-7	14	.	CAISETDRGSEQYF	TGTGCCATCAGTGAGACCGACAGGGGAAGCGAGCAGTACTTC
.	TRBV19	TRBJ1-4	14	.	CASSTGGVLEKLFF	TGTGCCAGTAGTACCGGGGGGGTCTTGGAAAAACTGTTTTTT
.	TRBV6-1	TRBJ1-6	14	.	CASSELDRNSPLHF	TGTGCCAGCAGTGAATTGGACAGAAATTCACCCCTCCACTTT
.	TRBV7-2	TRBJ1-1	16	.	CASSLKPRVLNTEAFF	TGTGCCAGCAGCTTAAAACCCAGGGTTTTAAACACTGAAGCTTTCTTT
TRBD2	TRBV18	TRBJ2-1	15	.	CASSPGASGDGEQFF	TGTGCCAGCTCACCAGGCGCTAGCGGGGACGGCGAGCAGTTCTTC
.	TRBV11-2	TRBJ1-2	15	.	CAIPSRATDLYGYTF	TGTGCCATACCTAGCCGGGCAACCGATTTATATGGCTACACCTTC
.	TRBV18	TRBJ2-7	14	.	CASSPGATTYEQYF	TGTGCCAGCTCACCAGGGGCCACAACCTACGAGCAGTACTTC
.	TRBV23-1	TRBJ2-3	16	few	CASSRRQYPSTDTQYF	TGCGCCAGCAGTCGAAGACAGTACCCTAGCACAGATACGCAGTATTTT
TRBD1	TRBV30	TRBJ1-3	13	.	CASGQGNGNTIYF	TGTGCCTCGGGACAGGGGAATGGAAACACCATATATTTT
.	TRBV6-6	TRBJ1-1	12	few	CASSYEGVKAFF	TGTGCCAGCAGTTACGAGGGGGTCAAAGCTTTCTTT
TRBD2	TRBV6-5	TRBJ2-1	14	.	CASESGGAYNEQFF	TGTGCCAGCGAAAGCGGGGGGGCCTACAATGAGCAGTTCTTC
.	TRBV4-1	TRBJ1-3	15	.	CASSLRTDLPNTIYF	TGCGCCAGCAGCCTTAGGACAGACCTGCCAAACACCATATATTTT
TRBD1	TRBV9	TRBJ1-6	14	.	CASSAQGDNSPLHF	TGTGCCAGCAGCGCTCAGGGGGATAATTCACCCCTCCACTTT
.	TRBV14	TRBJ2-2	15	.	CASSDLAMNTGELFF	TGTGCCAGCAGTGATCTAGCTATGAACACCGGGGAGCTGTTTTTT
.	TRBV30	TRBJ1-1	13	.	CAWIGGMNTEAFF	TGTGCCTGGATTGGGGGCATGAACACTGAAGCTTTCTTT
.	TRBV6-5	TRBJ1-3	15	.	CASSLWTLSGNTIYF	TGTGCCAGCAGTCTGTGGACACTCTCTGGAAACACCATATATTTT
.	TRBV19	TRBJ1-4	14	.	CASSIGQGNEKLFF	TGTGCCAGTAGTATTGGGCAGGGAAATGAAAAACTGTTTTTT
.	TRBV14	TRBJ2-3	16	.	CASSSVGGGKTDTQYF	TGTGCCAGCTCCTCGGTTGGGGGGGGCAAAACAGATACGCAGTATTTT
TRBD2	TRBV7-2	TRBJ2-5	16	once	CASSSPSGGLGETQYF	TGTGCCAGCAGCTCCCCTTCGGGGGGACTGGGGGAGACCCAGTACTTC
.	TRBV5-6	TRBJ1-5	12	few	CASSLRDQPQHF	TGTGCCAGCAGTCTACGGGATCAGCCCCAGCATTTT
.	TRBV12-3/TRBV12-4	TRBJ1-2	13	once	CASSFQGRGGYTF	TGTGCCAGCAGTTTCCAGGGAAGAGGTGGCTACACCTTC
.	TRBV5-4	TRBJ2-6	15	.	CASNTGPSGANVLTF	TGTGCCAGCAACACAGGGCCCTCTGGGGCCAACGTCCTGACTTTC
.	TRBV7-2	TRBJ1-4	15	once	CASSGTPPRVEKLFF	TGTGCCAGCAGTGGGACTCCTCCTCGGGTCGAAAAACTGTTTTTT
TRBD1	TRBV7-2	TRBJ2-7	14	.	CASSSGQASYEQYF	TGTGCCAGCAGCTCGGGACAGGCCTCCTACGAGCAGTACTTC
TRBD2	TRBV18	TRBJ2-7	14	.	CASSSGTSGYEQYF	TGTGCCAGCTCATCCGGGACTAGCGGCTACGAGCAGTACTTC
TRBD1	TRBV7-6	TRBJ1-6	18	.	CASSTRTGGLSYNSPLHF	TGTGCCAGCAGCACCCGGACAGGGGGACTCTCCTATAATTCACCCCTCCACTTT
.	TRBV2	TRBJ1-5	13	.	CASHQGWTQPQHF	TGTGCCAGCCATCAGGGATGGACTCAGCCCCAGCATTTT
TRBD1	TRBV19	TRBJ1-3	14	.	CATLDRGNGNTIYF	TGTGCCACTTTGGACAGGGGAAATGGAAACACCATATATTTT
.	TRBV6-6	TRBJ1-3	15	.	CASTLIRDTGNTIYF	TGTGCCAGCACCTTGATTCGGGACACTGGAAACACCATATATTTT
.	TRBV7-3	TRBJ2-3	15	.	CASGQGDTDRDTQYF	TGTGCCAGCGGTCAAGGGGACACCGACAGAGATACGCAGTATTTT
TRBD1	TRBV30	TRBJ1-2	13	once	CAWSPQGRHGYTF	TGTGCCTGGAGTCCACAGGGGAGACATGGCTACACCTTC
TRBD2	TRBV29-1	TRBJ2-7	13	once	CSVETSRSYEQYF	TGCAGCGTTGAGACTAGCCGCAGCTACGAGCAGTACTTC
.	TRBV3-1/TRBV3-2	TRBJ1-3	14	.	CASSQGGTGNTIYF	TGTGCCAGCAGCCAAGGAGGGACTGGAAACACCATATATTTT
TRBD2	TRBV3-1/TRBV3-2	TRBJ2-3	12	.	CASSTSADTQYF	TGTGCCAGCAGCACTAGCGCAGATACGCAGTATTTT